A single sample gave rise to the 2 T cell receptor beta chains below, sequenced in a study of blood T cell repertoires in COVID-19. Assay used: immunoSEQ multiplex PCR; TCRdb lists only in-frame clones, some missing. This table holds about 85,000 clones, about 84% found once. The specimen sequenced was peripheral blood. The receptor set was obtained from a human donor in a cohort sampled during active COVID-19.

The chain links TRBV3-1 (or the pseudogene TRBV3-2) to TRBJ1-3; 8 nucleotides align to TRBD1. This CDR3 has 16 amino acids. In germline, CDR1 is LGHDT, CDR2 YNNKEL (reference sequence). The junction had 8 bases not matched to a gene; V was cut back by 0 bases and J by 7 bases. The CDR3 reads CASSQDPGQVWNTIYF. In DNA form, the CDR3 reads TGTGCCAGCAGCCAAGATCCGGGACAGGTTTGGAACACCATATATTTT.

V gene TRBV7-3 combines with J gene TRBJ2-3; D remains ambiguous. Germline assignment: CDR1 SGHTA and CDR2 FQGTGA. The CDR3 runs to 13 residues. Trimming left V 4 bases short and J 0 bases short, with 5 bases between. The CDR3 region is CASSYSSTDTQYF. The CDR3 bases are TGTGCCAGCAGCTACTCCAGCACAGATACGCAGTATTTT.